This T cell receptor (beta chain) was obtained from a study of regulatory T cells in long-lasting Graves disease. Study at large: Treatment with antithyroid drugs for over 5 years, together with positive TSH receptor antibodies, meant persistent Graves' disease. Notes on the study in general: Clonotypes that were public and shared totalled 2,500 to 3,500 in persistent patients versus around 1,000 in new patients. Tissue studied was limited to peripheral blood, excluding thyroid tissue.

This clonotype has ten or more counts. Its antigen is as yet unknown. Combining iRepertoire HTBI primers with Arm-PCR of CDR3 regions, the authors built TCR beta libraries. Using its own MiXCR run on the multiplex PCR reads, TCRdb lists one record per CDR3 protein. The table has roughly 450,000 distinct CDR3 sequences, about a quarter seen once. The time point here: persistent/refractory GD, antithyroid drugs over 5 years with positive TRAb. Generation of the TCR library employed RNA extracted from PBMCs. It was by American Thyroid Association guidelines that Graves' disease was diagnosed. The length of the CDR3 is 14 residues. V lost 6 bases to trimming and J lost 6 bases, with 18 bases between them.

This TCR derives from a female donor with Graves disease. Sequencing was performed on peripheral blood mononuclear cells (PBMCs), taken when the disease was refractory, from a patient treated with antithyroid drugs. The chain joins TRBV12-3 or TRBV12-4 to TRBJ2-7; D remains unclear. The CDR3 DNA reads TGTGCCAGCAGGCCTTCTGGGGAATTGGGCGAGCAGTACTTC. It translates to CASRPSGELGEQYF.